The present TCR beta chain was sequenced within a study of cytomegalovirus exposure and HLA in healthy donors (dated by TCRdb to about 2017). Regarding the research as a whole: An earlier analysis of 550 to 700 of the donors reported approximately 300 Gb of sequence data and more than 90 million unique TCR beta sequences from around 200 million T cells. About 330 gigabases of sequencing data and around 88 million unique TCR sequences made up an early release that covered fewer than 650 HLA-typed donors. Of the roughly 430 genotyped donors, around 81% fell in the genetic ancestry cluster associated with self-reported Caucasian donors. The study aimed to test whether cataloging public T cell receptors could reveal signatures of past pathogen exposure. Using immunosequencing, the study profiled T cell repertoires from approximately 700 subjects and related those repertoires to cytomegalovirus serostatus. In addition to the first cohort of 666 subjects, a separate validation cohort of around 110 different subjects was used. To predict cytomegalovirus infection status, the study combined high-throughput TCR immunosequencing, statistical association of individual TCRs with disease status, and machine learning. A later analysis re-examined previously published TCR beta repertoires from hundreds of donors and added high-resolution HLA genotyping to investigate patterns of TCR occurrence. The later analysis used no new phenotypic data to find candidate immune exposures, relying instead on TCR beta sequences and their occurrence across donors. An earlier analysis of 587 of the donors used high-throughput TCR beta sequencing to judge whether each TCR beta V gene segment behaved as functional or pseudogenic. Alongside the repertoire data, information on donor age, sex, ethnicity and CMV serostatus was compiled. A later genetic analysis used genome-wide SNP genotypes for 398 of the 666 donors, treating that subset as a discovery cohort. All discovery cohort repertoires had been generated using a single sequencing platform. HLA typing included class I and class II loci at four-digit resolution. The number of typed donors differed by locus: roughly 629-640 for A, B, C, DRB1 and DQB1; 500 to 550 for DQA1; over 600 for DPA1; and around 450 for DPB1. Roughly 5 DR-DQ haplotypes were handled as single units for association and clustering, since linkage in the cohort was strong. On average, about 240,000 unique TCR beta nucleotide sequences were sequenced per donor among more than 350 genotyped donors of the cohort, with roughly a sixth of those sequences being non-productive. Broad study findings and their caveats: It was suggested by the authors that the approach could potentially be generalized to other disease states and immunological phenotypes. According to a later analysis, TCR association rates differed among HLA loci, with DRB1 alleles showing the most associated TCRs and HLA-C alleles showing the fewest. The classifier was reported to diagnose cytomegalovirus status with high specificity and sensitivity in both the original and validation cohorts. A later genetic analysis associated a missense DCLRE1C variant with V-gene and J-gene trimming of TCR beta chains, and an independent cohort replicated the association. Across donors, most TCR sequences were observed very rarely, whereas some public TCRs were present in many individuals. In the study, some 160 TCR beta chains were listed as associated with cytomegalovirus. Some IMGT-functional V segments, including TRBV6-2 and TRBV6-3, could not be distinguished by the 87-base-pair reads and were therefore excluded. A further reported finding was that TCR beta sequences accurately predicted the HLA-A and HLA-B alleles for most subjects in the first cohort. In an earlier analysis of about 600 of the donors, most TCR beta V segments appeared in productive rearrangements about 87% or about 30% of the time, broadly matching IMGT annotations. Correlated functional status among segregating V segments might reflect linkage disequilibrium, but an unknown experimental factor could not be ruled out. Compared with equally common non-associated chains, HLA-associated TCR beta chains in a later analysis were more clonally expanded and had lower generation probabilities. According to a later analysis, most CMV-associated TCR beta chains appeared to be HLA-restricted, and the HLA associations seemed to be driven largely by CMV exposure. The cohort was sequenced for TCR beta chains only, and without alpha or paired-chain data the features that could be detected were limited. A few of the identified cytomegalovirus-associated TCR beta chains were confirmed in vitro to be specific for cytomegalovirus antigens. A cluster of highly shared sequence variants was judged likely to be a technical artifact of the sequencing pipeline. Because counts were too low, approximately 15 rarely observed V segments, including chromosome 9 orphons, were excluded from the earlier analysis of several hundred of the donors. In a later analysis, 15,000 to 20,000 TCR beta sequences were associated with specific HLA alleles at a false discovery rate of 0.05. Roughly uniform sequencing depth across donors was assumed in presence/absence analyses, although this assumption may not hold. Several of the top co-occurrence clusters appeared to be linked to parvovirus B19, influenza, CMV and Epstein-Barr virus, according to a later analysis. Compared with the approximately 670-donor mean, donors in an Asian-associated ancestry cluster had fewer N-insertions in productive TCRs, according to a later genetic analysis. When HLA alleles, especially DR and DQ, strongly co-occurred, TCR associations were difficult to assign to individual alleles. For the cohort, immune exposure information was limited to CMV serostatus. Because HLA typing was missing for some donors at each locus, association tests included only the typed subset.

The cohort comprised several hundred healthy bone marrow donors. All cohort members were sampled while nominally healthy, although unrecorded immune exposures were likely present. The donor was CMV seronegative and belonged to the group of 350 to 400 seronegative cohort members. Each donor provided a peripheral blood sample, and peripheral blood mononuclear cells were used for TCR beta sequencing. Genomic DNA extraction from the blood cell samples was performed with the Qiagen DNeasy Blood Extraction Kit. The library came from the immunoSEQ multiplex PCR assay. A mixture of 60 forward primers for TCR Vbeta segments and 13 reverse primers for TCR Jbeta segments was used in the multiplex PCR. The CDR3 region of rearranged TCR beta genes was amplified from genomic DNA with a multiplex PCR assay. Amplified TCR beta libraries were sequenced as 87-base-pair reads on the Illumina HiSeq System. Under the source paper's analysis protocol: A later analysis tallied about 77 million unique TCR beta chains across the approximately 670 repertoires, and around 9.9 million of those chains were shared by two or more donors. Raw reads were error-corrected and collapsed into unique sequences with a nearest-neighbor algorithm that merged closely related sequences to remove PCR and sequencing errors. CDR3 sequences were aligned to IMGT reference sequences to assign V, D and J gene segments. For a sequence to be retained, a match of at least six nucleotides was required to both a V gene segment and a J gene segment. Rearrangements were classified as productive when the CDR3 lacked stop codons and remained in frame with V and J, and all other rearrangements were classified as non-productive. Following IMGT convention, CDR3 was defined as the stretch from the second conserved V-encoded cysteine up to the conserved J-encoded phenylalanine. In an earlier analysis of just under 600 of the donors, sequences lacking an unambiguous match to a single V gene segment were excluded. An earlier analysis of under 750 of the donors called V segments functional above 56.7% productive rearrangements and segregating when the between-donor standard deviation exceeded 5%. To diagnose cytomegalovirus status from the catalog of TCR beta chain sequences, a statistical classification framework was built. A later analysis assigned V and J genes by comparing TCR nucleotide sequences with IMGT/GENE-DB human TR gene sequences. A later analysis assigned CDR3 sequences and most-parsimonious VDJ recombination scenarios with the TCRdist pipeline. In a later analysis, each TCR beta chain was defined by its CDR3 amino acid sequence together with its V-gene family, and reads without a unique V-gene family were excluded. As a way to deal with suspected cross-contamination and a sequencing artifact, a later analysis dropped hundreds of nucleotide sequences that were highly shared and had low generation probability. In a later analysis, a clonal expansion index was calculated for each public chain from normalized within-repertoire ranks of inferred template counts. A later analysis computed generation probabilities with a VDJ recombination model fitted to out-of-frame rearrangements, and checked the results against IGoR. A later analysis scored TCR-TCR, TCR-HLA and TCR-CMV co-occurrence with hypergeometric tests, applying a repertoire-size bias correction to TCR pairs. A later analysis estimated false discovery rates by permuting HLA or CMV assignments 20 times. In a later analysis, co-occurring TCRs were grouped using DBSCAN, with TCRdist sequence similarity added in when clustering inside HLA-allele-positive subsets. Repertoires with fewer than 30,000 or more than 120,000 public chains were left out of co-occurrence clustering, as were five repertoires with anomalous nucleotide sharing. TCRdb obtained this table from immuneACCESS and retained in-frame rearrangements with V and J assigned. These tables miss some clones; where compared with another copy, unresolved V genes account for less than half of the shortfall, and the remainder is unexplained. D and trimming were read from the DNA, whereas the V and J calls and clone size are those reported in that table. The sample has roughly 200,000 clones on record, 85% of them singletons. Less than 2.5% of the sample is in the top ten clones.

Taken from the germline V gene, the CDR1 and CDR2 loops are SQVTM and ANQGSEA. The CDR3, from cysteine to phenylalanine, totals 14 residues. Of all the DNA, just the CDR3 is kept, 42 bases in frame from base 1. Trimming takes 2 bases from V and 0 bases from J, and the germline ends sit 10 bases apart. Comments on this clone: Its antigen is not yet known. No much larger clonotype is one base removed from it; base qualities were not supplied.

In this chain, TRBV29-1 is recombined with TRBJ1-2; tentative D gene TRBD1, with 5 bases matching. The TCR comes from a woman in her forties or fifties in good health and CMV-seronegative. The sequencing input was PBMCs. The bases read TGCAGCGTTGAATTCATCAGGGCTAACTATGGCTACACCTTC. Translated, this is CSVEFIRANYGYTF.